This T cell receptor (beta chain) was obtained from a study of blood T cells in healthy people across ages. Findings and limits, study-wide: Donors of long life had a larger count of naive CD4+ cells and greater diversity than aged donors. Considered underestimates were the diversity estimates obtained from one million T cells.

V lost 8 bases and J lost 2, with 13 bases in between. The germline CDR1 and CDR2 sequences are SGHTA and FQGNSA. The CDR3 is made up of 14 amino acids. Donors each provided 7.5 to 10 milliliters of peripheral blood. Using a J-beta primer mix together with a sample-barcoded 5' primer, a second PCR was run for roughly 6 to 12 cycles. TCRdb ran MiXCR on the 5' RACE reads and lists one entry per CDR3 protein. The data hold 1.5 million to 2 million distinct CDR3 sequences, with 25% to 30% observed a single time. This clonotype has a handful of counts. Its cognate antigen is unknown. The sequence came from a woman under 40 in good health. Sequencing was performed on blood. V gene TRBV7-2 combines with J gene TRBJ2-1; possibly TRBD1 or TRBD2 for D (5 bases each). The CDR3 region has the DNA TGTGCCAGCGCCATGGGGGTAACCTACAATGAGCAGTTCTTC. Translation gives CASAMGVTYNEQFF.